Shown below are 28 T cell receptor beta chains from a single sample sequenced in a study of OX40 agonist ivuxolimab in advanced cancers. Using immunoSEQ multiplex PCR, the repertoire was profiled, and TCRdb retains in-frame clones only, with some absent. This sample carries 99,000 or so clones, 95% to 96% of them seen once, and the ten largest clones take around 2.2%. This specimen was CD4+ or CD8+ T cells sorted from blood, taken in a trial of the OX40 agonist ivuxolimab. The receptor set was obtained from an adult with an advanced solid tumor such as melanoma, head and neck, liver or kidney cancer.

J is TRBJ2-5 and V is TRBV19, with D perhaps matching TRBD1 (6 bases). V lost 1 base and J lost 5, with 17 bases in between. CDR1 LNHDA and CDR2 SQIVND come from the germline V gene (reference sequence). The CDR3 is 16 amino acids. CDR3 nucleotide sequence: TGTGCCAGTAGTATAGGGGCTGGGGGCAGGGAGGAGACCCAGTACTTC. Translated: CASSIGAGGREETQYF.

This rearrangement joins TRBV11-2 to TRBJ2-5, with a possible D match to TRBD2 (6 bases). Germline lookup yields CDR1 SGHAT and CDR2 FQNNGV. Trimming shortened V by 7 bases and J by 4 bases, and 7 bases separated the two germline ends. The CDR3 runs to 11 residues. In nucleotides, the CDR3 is TGTGCCAGCAAGGGAGGAGAGACCCAGTACTTC. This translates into CASKGGETQYF. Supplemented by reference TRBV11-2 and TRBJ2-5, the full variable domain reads EAGVAQSPRYKIIEKRQSVAFWCNPISGHATLYWYQQILGQGPKLLIQFQNNGVVDDSQLPKDRFSAERLKGVDSTLKIQPAKLEDSAVYLCASKGGETQYFGPGTRLLVL.

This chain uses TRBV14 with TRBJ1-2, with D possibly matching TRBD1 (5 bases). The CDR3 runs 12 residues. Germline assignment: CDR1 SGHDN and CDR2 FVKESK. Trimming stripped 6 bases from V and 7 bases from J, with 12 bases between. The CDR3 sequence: CASSPGKGGYTF. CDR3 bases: TGTGCCAGCAGTCCAGGGAAAGGTGGCTACACCTTC.

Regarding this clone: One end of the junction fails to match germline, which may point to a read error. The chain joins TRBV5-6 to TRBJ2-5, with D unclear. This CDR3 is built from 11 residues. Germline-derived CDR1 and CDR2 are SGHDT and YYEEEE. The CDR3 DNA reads TGTGCCAGCAGCTTTCAAGGGACCCAGTACTTC. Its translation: CASSFQGTQYF.

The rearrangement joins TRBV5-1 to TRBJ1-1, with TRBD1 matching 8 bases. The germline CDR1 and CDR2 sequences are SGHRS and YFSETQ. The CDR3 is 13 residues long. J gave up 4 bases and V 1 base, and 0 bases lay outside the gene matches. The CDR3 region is CASSLTGGTEAFF. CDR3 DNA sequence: TGCGCCAGCAGCTTGACAGGGGGCACTGAAGCTTTCTTT.

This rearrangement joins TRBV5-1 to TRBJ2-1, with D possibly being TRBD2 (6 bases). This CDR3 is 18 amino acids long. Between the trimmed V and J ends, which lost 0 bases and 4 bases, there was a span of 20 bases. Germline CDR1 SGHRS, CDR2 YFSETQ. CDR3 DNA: TGCGCCAGCAGCTTGGATTCTGGGACTTTACCTGGTTACAATGAGCAGTTCTTC. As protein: CASSLDSGTLPGYNEQFF.

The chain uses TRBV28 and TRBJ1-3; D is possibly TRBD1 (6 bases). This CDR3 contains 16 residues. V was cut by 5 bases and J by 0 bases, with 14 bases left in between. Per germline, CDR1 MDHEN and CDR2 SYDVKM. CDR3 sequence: CASSPIGTTSGNTIYF. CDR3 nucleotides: TGTGCCAGCAGTCCGATTGGGACAACCTCTGGAAACACCATATATTTT.

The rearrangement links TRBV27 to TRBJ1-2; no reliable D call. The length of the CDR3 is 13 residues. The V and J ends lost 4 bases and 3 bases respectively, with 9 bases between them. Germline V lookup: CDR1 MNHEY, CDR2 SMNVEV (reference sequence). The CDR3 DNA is TGTGCCAGCAGTTACGGGGATCACTATGGCTACACCTTC. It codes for CASSYGDHYGYTF.

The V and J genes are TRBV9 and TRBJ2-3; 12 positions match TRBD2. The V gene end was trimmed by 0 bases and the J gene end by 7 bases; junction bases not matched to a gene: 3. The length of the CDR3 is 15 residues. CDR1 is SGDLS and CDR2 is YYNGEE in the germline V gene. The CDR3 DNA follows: TGTGCCAGCAGCGTAGGGACTAGCGGGGAGAATACGCAGTATTTT. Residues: CASSVGTSGENTQYF.

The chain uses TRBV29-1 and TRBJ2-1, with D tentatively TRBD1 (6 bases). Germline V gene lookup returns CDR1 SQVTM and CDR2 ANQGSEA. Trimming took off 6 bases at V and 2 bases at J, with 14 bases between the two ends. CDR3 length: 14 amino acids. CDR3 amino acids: CSVRTAQTYNEQFF. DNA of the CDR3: TGCAGCGTCAGGACAGCCCAAACCTACAATGAGCAGTTCTTC.

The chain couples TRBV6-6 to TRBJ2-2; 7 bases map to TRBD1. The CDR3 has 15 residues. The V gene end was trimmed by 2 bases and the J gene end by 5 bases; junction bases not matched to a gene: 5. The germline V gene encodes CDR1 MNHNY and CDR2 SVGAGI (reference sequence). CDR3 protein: CASSYEGQLTGELFF. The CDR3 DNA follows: TGTGCCAGCAGTTACGAGGGACAGCTAACCGGGGAGCTGTTTTTT.

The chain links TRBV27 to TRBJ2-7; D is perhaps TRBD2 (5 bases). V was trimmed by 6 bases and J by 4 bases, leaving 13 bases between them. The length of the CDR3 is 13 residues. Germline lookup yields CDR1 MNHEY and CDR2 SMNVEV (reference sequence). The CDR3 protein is CASSTTSIYEQYF. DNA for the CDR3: TGTGCCAGCAGCACCACTAGTATTTACGAGCAGTACTTC.

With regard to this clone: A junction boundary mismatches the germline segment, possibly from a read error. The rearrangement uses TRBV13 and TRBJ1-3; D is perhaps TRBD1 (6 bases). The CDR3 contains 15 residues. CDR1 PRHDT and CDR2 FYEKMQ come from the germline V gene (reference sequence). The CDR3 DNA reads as TGTGCCAGCAGCTTGGACAGCGACTCTAGAAACACCATATATTTT. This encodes CASSLDSDSRNTIYF.

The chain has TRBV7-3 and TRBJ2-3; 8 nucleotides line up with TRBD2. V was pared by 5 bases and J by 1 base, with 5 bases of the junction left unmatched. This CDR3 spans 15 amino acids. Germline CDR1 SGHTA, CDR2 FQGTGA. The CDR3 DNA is TGTGCCAGCAGCCGCATCGGGGGGGGCACAGATACGCAGTATTTT. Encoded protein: CASSRIGGGTDTQYF.

The CDR3 DNA sequence: TGTGCCAGTAGTATGTTCGGGGATTATCAGCCCCAGCATTTT. Amino acids: CASSMFGDYQPQHF. The V call is TRBV19, the J call TRBJ1-5, with D uncertain. The ends were cut back, 3 bases at V and 5 bases at J, with 11 bases in the middle. This CDR3 comprises 14 residues. The germline gives CDR1 LNHDA, CDR2 SQIVND (reference sequence).

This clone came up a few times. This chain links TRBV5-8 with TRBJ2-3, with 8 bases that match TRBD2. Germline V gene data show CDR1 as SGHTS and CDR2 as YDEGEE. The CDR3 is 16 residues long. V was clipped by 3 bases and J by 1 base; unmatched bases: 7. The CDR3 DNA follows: TGTGCCAGCAGCTCCCTTAGCGGGATGGGCACAGATACGCAGTATTTT. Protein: CASSSLSGMGTDTQYF.

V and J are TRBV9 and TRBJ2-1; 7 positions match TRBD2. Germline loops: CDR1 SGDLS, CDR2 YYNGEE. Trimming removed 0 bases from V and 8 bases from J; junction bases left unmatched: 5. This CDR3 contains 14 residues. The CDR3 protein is CASSVVGGWYEQFF. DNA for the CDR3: TGTGCCAGCAGCGTAGTGGGAGGGTGGTATGAGCAGTTCTTC.

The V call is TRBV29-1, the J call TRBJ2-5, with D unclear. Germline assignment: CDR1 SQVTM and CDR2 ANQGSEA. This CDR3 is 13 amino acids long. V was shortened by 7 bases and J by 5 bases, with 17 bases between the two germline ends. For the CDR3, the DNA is TGCAGCGCCATGGACCGTAGGTGGGAGACCCAGTACTTC. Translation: CSAMDRRWETQYF.

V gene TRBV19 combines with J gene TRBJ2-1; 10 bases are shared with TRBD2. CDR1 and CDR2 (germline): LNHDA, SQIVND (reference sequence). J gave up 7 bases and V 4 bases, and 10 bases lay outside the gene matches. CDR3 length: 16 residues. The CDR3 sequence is CASSTNPSGRGNEQFF. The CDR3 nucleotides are TGTGCCAGTAGTACAAACCCTAGCGGGAGAGGGAATGAGCAGTTCTTC.

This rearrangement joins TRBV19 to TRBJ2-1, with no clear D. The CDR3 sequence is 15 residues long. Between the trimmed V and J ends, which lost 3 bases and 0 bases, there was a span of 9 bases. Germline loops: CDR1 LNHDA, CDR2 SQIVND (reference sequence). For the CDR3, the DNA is TGTGCCAGTAGTATCCCCCAAAGCTCCTACAATGAGCAGTTCTTC. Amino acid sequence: CASSIPQSSYNEQFF.

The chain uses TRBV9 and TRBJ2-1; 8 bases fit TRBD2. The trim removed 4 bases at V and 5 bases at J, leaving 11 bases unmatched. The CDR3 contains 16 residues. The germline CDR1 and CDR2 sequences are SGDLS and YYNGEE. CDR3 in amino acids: CASSPQPGLENNEQFF. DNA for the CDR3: TGTGCCAGCAGCCCGCAGCCGGGACTAGAAAACAATGAGCAGTTCTTC.

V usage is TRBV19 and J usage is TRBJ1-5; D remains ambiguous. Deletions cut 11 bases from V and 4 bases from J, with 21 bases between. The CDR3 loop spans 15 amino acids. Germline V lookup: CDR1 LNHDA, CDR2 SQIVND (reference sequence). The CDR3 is CAASERAAANQPQHF. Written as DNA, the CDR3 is TGTGCCGCTAGTGAACGGGCAGCAGCTAATCAGCCCCAGCATTTT.

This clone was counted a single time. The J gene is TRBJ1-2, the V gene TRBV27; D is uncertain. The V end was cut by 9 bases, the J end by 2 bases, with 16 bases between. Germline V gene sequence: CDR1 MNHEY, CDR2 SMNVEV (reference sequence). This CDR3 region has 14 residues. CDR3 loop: CASAELIGNYGYTF. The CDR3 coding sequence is TGTGCCAGTGCAGAATTAATCGGCAACTATGGCTACACCTTC.

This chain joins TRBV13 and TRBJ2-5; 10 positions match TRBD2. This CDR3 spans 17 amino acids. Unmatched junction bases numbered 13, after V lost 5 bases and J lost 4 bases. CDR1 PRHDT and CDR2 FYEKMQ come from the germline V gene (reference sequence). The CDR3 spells CASSLWESGGAGETQYF. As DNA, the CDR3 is TGTGCCAGCAGCCTGTGGGAGAGCGGGGGGGCTGGAGAGACCCAGTACTTC. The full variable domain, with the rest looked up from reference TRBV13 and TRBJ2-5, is AAGVIQSPRHLIKEKRETATLKCYPIPRHDTVYWYQQGPGQDPQFLISFYEKMQSDKGSIPDRFSAQQFSDYHSELNMSSLELGDSALYFCASSLWESGGAGETQYFGPGTRLLVL.

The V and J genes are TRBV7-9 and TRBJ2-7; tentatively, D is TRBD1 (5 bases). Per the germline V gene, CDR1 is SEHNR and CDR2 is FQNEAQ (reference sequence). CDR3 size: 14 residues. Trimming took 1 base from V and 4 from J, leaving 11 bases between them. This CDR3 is CASSLDDSIYEQYF. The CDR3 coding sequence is TGTGCCAGCAGCTTAGACGACAGCATATACGAGCAGTACTTC.

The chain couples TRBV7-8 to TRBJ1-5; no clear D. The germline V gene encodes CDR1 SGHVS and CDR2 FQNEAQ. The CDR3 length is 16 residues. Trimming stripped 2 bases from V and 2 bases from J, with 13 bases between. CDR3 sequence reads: CASSLYGGGGNQPQHF. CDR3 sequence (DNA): TGTGCCAGCAGCTTATACGGCGGTGGGGGCAATCAGCCCCAGCATTTT.

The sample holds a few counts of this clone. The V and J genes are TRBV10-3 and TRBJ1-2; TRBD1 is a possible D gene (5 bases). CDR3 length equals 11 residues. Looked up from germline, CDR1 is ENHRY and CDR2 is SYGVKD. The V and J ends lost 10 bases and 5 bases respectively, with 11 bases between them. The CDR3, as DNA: TGTGCCACCATGGAGGGGTATGGCTACACCTTC. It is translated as CATMEGYGYTF.

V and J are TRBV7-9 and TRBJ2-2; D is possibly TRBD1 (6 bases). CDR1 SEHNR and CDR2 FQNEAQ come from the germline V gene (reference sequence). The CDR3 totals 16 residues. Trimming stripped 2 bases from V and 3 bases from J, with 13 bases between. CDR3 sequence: CASSLSGQGYTGELFF. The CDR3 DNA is TGTGCCAGCAGCTTATCAGGGCAGGGGTACACCGGGGAGCTGTTTTTT.